These 22 T cell receptor beta chains share one sample of origin, sequenced in a study of OX40 agonist ivuxolimab in advanced cancers. Data came from immunoSEQ multiplex PCR; TCRdb stores just in-frame clones and leaves some out. The profile covers under 80,000 clones, with around 90% appearing a single time and approximately 2.5% taken by the ten largest. The sequencing here drew on CD4+ or CD8+ T cells sorted from blood, taken in a trial of the OX40 agonist ivuxolimab. These receptors were taken from an adult with an advanced solid tumor such as melanoma, head and neck, liver or kidney cancer.

This chain joins TRBV28 and TRBJ1-2, with D possibly being TRBD1 (5 bases). Trimming pared 2 bases from V and 3 bases from J, leaving 13 bases between. Germline values: CDR1 MDHEN, CDR2 SYDVKM. The CDR3 runs to 15 residues. This CDR3 reads CASSLDRQGDYGYTF. In DNA form, the CDR3 reads TGTGCCAGCAGTTTAGATCGGCAGGGAGACTATGGCTACACCTTC.

The chain couples TRBV6-6 to TRBJ2-1; 8 bases align to TRBD2. V shed 2 bases, J shed 9 bases, and the junction held 9 bases outside the gene matches. This CDR3 has 15 amino acids. Looked up from germline, CDR1 is MNHNY and CDR2 is SVGAGI (reference sequence). CDR3 sequence reads: CASSYGSGGPVEQFF. CDR3 DNA: TGTGCCAGCAGTTACGGGTCGGGAGGGCCGGTTGAGCAGTTCTTC.

CDR3 coding DNA: TGTGCCAGCAGCTTAGCGGGCACGGCTAGCTCTGGGGCCAACGTCCTGACTTTC. Translating it yields CASSLAGTASSGANVLTF. The chain recombines TRBV7-9 with TRBJ2-6; D is unclear. CDR1 and CDR2 (germline): SEHNR, FQNEAQ (reference sequence). The germline V and J ends were trimmed by 0 bases and 0 bases, with 12 bases remaining between them. The CDR3 covers 18 residues.

The genes are TRBV12-5 and TRBJ2-1, with unresolved D. The CDR3 has 11 amino acids. V was trimmed by 2 bases and J by 15 bases, leaving 11 bases between them. Germline CDR1 is LGHNT and CDR2 is FRNRAP. CDR3 sequence: CASGLNGRTFF. CDR3 in DNA: TGTGCTAGTGGTTTGAACGGTCGTACGTTCTTC.

Only a few counts were recorded for this clone. The chain carries TRBV13 and TRBJ2-5, with a tentative D call TRBD2 (5 bases). Germline CDR1 and CDR2: PRHDT and FYEKMQ (reference sequence). This CDR3 is 13 amino acids long. V was pared by 5 bases and J by 4 bases, with 11 bases between. The CDR3 here is CASSQLRGETQYF. The CDR3 DNA is TGTGCCAGCAGCCAACTTCGGGGAGAGACCCAGTACTTC. The complete variable domain, with remaining parts taken from reference TRBV13 and TRBJ2-5, reads AAGVIQSPRHLIKEKRETATLKCYPIPRHDTVYWYQQGPGQDPQFLISFYEKMQSDKGSIPDRFSAQQFSDYHSELNMSSLELGDSALYFCASSQLRGETQYFGPGTRLLVL.

A few counts support this clone. J is TRBJ1-4 and V is TRBV4-1; 9 bases are shared with TRBD1. Losses at the gene ends were 0 bases for V and 6 bases for J; bases not matched to a gene: 5. The CDR3 is 16 amino acids. CDR1 MGHRA and CDR2 YSYEKL come from the germline V gene. The CDR3 reads CASSQDEDRGDEKLFF. The CDR3 coding sequence is TGCGCCAGCAGCCAAGATGAGGACAGGGGAGATGAAAAACTGTTTTTT.

The chain couples TRBV5-8 to TRBJ2-1; no reliable D call. This CDR3 has 12 amino acids. CDR1 is SGHTS and CDR2 is YDEGEE in the germline V gene. V lost 1 base and J 10 bases, leaving 9 bases between the germline ends. CDR3 bases: TGTGCCAGCAGCTTGTTCCGTGGAGAGCAGTTCTTC. It codes for CASSLFRGEQFF.

The genes are TRBV5-4 and TRBJ2-1, with TRBD2 matching over 12 bases. Trimming cost V 4 bases and J 7 bases; bases outside gene matches: 9. Looked up from germline, CDR1 is SGHNT and CDR2 is YYREEE (reference sequence). This CDR3 is built from 16 residues. CDR3 region: CASSPPTSGGGNEQFF. The CDR3 nucleotides read TGTGCCAGCAGCCCACCGACTAGCGGGGGCGGAAATGAGCAGTTCTTC.

The rearrangement links TRBV11-3 to TRBJ2-7, with D perhaps TRBD1 (5 bases). The CDR3 is made up of 14 amino acids. Germline loops: CDR1 SGHNT, CDR2 YENEEA. V was shortened by 1 base and J by 2 bases, with 9 bases between the two germline ends. The CDR3 DNA follows: TGTGCCAGCAGCTTAGGACACAGGACCTACGAGCAGTACTTC. Translating it yields CASSLGHRTYEQYF.

The chain recombines TRBV4-2 with TRBJ1-5, with unresolved D. Germline V gene lookup returns CDR1 LGHNA and CDR2 YNFKEQ. CDR3 length: 15 amino acids. V lost 0 bases and J 10 bases, leaving 16 bases between the germline ends. The CDR3 loop is CASSQDPRSFGPQHF. CDR3 bases: TGTGCCAGCAGCCAAGATCCGCGGTCGTTCGGACCCCAGCATTTT.

The rearrangement uses TRBV7-2 and TRBJ2-7, with unresolved D. Trimming took off 1 base at V and 2 bases at J, with 9 bases between the two ends. This CDR3 region has 14 residues. Germline lookup yields CDR1 SGHTA and CDR2 FQGNSA. CDR3 residues: CASSLVGAAYEQYF. The CDR3 DNA is TGTGCCAGCAGCTTAGTGGGCGCAGCCTACGAGCAGTACTTC. Based on the CDR3 plus reference TRBV7-2 and TRBJ2-7, the full variable domain is GAGVSQSPSNKVTEKGKDVELRCDPISGHTALYWYRQSLGQGLEFLIYFQGNSAPDKSGLPSDRFSAERTGGSVSTLTIQRTQQEDSAVYLCASSLVGAAYEQYFGPGTRLTVT.

This clone was picked up a small number of times. The chain couples TRBV4-2 to TRBJ1-5, with D tentatively TRBD1 (6 bases). The V gene lost 4 bases and the J gene lost 1 base, with 14 bases spanning the gap. CDR3 length equals 16 residues. Germline CDR1 is LGHNA and CDR2 is YNFKEQ. The CDR3 spells CASSPVGQGSNQPQHF. CDR3 coding DNA: TGTGCCAGCAGCCCCGTTGGGCAGGGGAGCAATCAGCCCCAGCATTTT.

This clone was seen a few times. V and J are TRBV19 and TRBJ2-7, with a possible D match to TRBD2 (5 bases). Germline lookup yields CDR1 LNHDA and CDR2 SQIVND (reference sequence). V dropped 3 bases and J dropped 7 bases, with 19 bases sitting between them. This CDR3 is 15 amino acids long. CDR3 nucleotides: TGTGCCAGTAGTATTTCCGGCGGGTCCTTGGGTGAGCAGTACTTC. The encoded protein is CASSISGGSLGEQYF.

This clone was counted a few times. The CDR3, as DNA: TGTGCCAGCAGCTTGGGGCCCGCGGGTGGTGGGGCCAACGTCCTGACTTTC. Its translation: CASSLGPAGGGANVLTF. The chain joins TRBV5-6 to TRBJ2-6; weak D call: TRBD2 (5 bases). Germline CDR1 and CDR2: SGHDT and YYEEEE. The V end was cut by 0 bases, the J end by 3 bases, with 13 bases between. The CDR3 has 17 residues.

The chain joins TRBV28 to TRBJ1-2; D is perhaps TRBD1 (6 bases). The V end was cut by 6 bases, the J end by 8 bases, with 16 bases between. This CDR3 is built from 13 residues. Germline CDR1 and CDR2: MDHEN and SYDVKM. In DNA, the CDR3 is TGTGCCAGCAGGCGGAGAGCAGGGGAAGGCTACACCTTC. Amino acid sequence: CASRRRAGEGYTF.

This clone showed up just a few times. The genes are TRBV19 and TRBJ2-2, with D perhaps matching TRBD1 or TRBD2 (7 bases each). This CDR3 spans 18 amino acids. V shed 5 bases and J shed 0 bases, with 19 bases lying between them. Germline CDR1 LNHDA, CDR2 SQIVND (reference sequence). CDR3 nucleotide sequence: TGTGCCAGTAGTGGGGGGGACAGAGATACACCGAACACCGGGGAGCTGTTTTTT. Translated: CASSGGDRDTPNTGELFF.

The chain is built from TRBV20-1 and TRBJ1-1; the D is unclear. This CDR3 has 11 amino acids. Germline CDR1 is DFQATT and CDR2 is SNEGSKA (reference sequence). The ends were cut back, 0 bases at V and 6 bases at J, with 5 bases in the middle. CDR3 loop: CSARDEAEAFF. CDR3 in DNA: TGCAGTGCTAGAGATGAAGCTGAAGCTTTCTTT.

This clone was found a few times. The V gene is TRBV29-1, the J gene TRBJ2-5; 9 bases agree with TRBD1. V shed 3 bases and J 2 bases; nucleotides not matched to a gene: 10. The CDR3 is 16 residues long. Germline CDR1 reads SQVTM; CDR2 reads ANQGSEA. The CDR3 loop reads CSVEDIGQGTQETQYF. Written as DNA, the CDR3 is TGCAGCGTTGAGGACATCGGACAGGGGACACAAGAGACCCAGTACTTC. The whole variable domain, remainder taken from reference TRBV29-1 and TRBJ2-5, is SAVISQKPSRDICQRGTSLTIQCQVDSQVTMMFWYRQQPGQSLTLIATANQGSEATYESGFVIDKFPISRPNLTFSTLTVSNMSPEDSSIYLCSVEDIGQGTQETQYFGPGTRLLVL.

The CDR3 region is CAISDTSDPYEQYF. The CDR3 nucleotides are TGTGCCATCAGTGATACTAGCGATCCCTACGAGCAGTACTTC. This chain connects TRBV10-3 to TRBJ2-7; 7 bases line up with TRBD2. Germline lookup yields CDR1 ENHRY and CDR2 SYGVKD. J lost 2 bases, V lost 3 bases, and 4 bases had no gene match. This CDR3 is built from 14 residues.

This sequence joins TRBV5-4 and TRBJ2-1, with a tentative D call TRBD2 (5 bases). The CDR3 length is 13 residues. V lost 8 bases to trimming and J lost 7 bases, with 16 bases between them. The germline V gene has CDR1 SGHNT and CDR2 YYREEE (reference sequence). The CDR3 sequence is CASSARSLNEQFF. In nucleotides, the CDR3 is TGTGCCAGTAGCGCACGGTCCTTAAATGAGCAGTTCTTC.

This rearrangement joins TRBV6-1 to TRBJ1-2; D gene unclear. Germline CDR1 and CDR2: MNHNS and SASEGT. This CDR3 region has 15 residues. V was shortened by 2 bases and J by 4 bases, with 14 bases between the two germline ends. For the CDR3, the DNA is TGTGCCAGCAGTGAACGGAGGCAGGAAGGCTATGGCTACACCTTC. It codes for CASSERRQEGYGYTF.

This clone showed up just a few times. This chain connects TRBV28 to TRBJ1-5; D is undetermined. The CDR3 runs 11 residues. Germline-derived CDR1 and CDR2 are MDHEN and SYDVKM. Trimming left V 2 bases short and J 10 bases short, with 6 bases between. The CDR3 reads CASSLRGPQHF. The CDR3 DNA is TGTGCCAGCAGTTTAAGAGGACCCCAGCATTTT.